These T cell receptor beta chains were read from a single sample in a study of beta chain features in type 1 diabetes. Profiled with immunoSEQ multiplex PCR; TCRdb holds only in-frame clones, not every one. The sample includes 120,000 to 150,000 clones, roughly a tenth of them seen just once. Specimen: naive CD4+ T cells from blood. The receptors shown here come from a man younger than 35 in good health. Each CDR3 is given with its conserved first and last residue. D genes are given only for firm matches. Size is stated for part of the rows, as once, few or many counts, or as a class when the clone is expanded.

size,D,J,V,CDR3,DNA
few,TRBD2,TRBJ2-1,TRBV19,CASHSSGGGTYNEQFF,TGTGCCAGCCACTCATCCGGCGGGGGGACCTACAATGAGCAGTTCTTC
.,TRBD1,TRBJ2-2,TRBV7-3,CASSQGQLTGELFF,TGTGCCAGCAGCCAGGGACAGCTCACCGGGGAGCTGTTTTTT
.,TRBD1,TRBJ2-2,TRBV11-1,CASSTDRSWDTGELFF,TGTGCCAGCAGCACGGACAGGTCCTGGGACACCGGGGAGCTGTTTTTT
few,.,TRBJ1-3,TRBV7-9,CASSFQGLGNTIYF,TGTGCCAGCAGCTTCCAGGGGTTAGGAAACACCATATATTTT
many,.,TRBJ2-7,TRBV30,CAWSVPEQGLYEQYF,TGTGCCTGGAGTGTACCCGAGCAGGGATTGTACGAGCAGTACTTC
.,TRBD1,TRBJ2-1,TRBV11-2,CASSLVWQGVNEQFF,TGTGCCAGCAGCTTAGTGTGGCAGGGGGTAAATGAGCAGTTCTTC
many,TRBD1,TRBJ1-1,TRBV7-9,CASSLGQGREAFF,TGTGCCAGCAGCTTAGGACAGGGAAGAGAAGCTTTCTTT
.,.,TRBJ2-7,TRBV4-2,CASSQVADSHSYEQYF,TGTGCCAGCAGCCAAGTGGCAGACTCCCACTCCTACGAGCAGTACTTC
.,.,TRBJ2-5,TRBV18,CASSAGQQETQYF,TGTGCCAGCTCAGCGGGACAGCAAGAGACCCAGTACTTC
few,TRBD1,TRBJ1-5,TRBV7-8,CASSSQGSGQPQHF,TGTGCCAGCAGCTCACAGGGGTCGGGACAGCCCCAGCATTTT
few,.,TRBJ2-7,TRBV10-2,CASSPRYEQYF,TGCGCCAGCAGTCCCCGCTACGAGCAGTACTTC
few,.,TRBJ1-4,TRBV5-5,CASSALTTTNEKLFF,TGTGCCAGCAGCGCCTTAACAACAACTAATGAAAAACTGTTTTTT
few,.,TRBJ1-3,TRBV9,CASSPGRVSGNTIYF,TGTGCCAGCAGCCCAGGGAGGGTCTCTGGAAACACCATATATTTT
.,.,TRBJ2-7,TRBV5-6,CASSLYSGYEQYF,TGTGCCAGCAGCTTATATTCAGGTTACGAGCAGTACTTC